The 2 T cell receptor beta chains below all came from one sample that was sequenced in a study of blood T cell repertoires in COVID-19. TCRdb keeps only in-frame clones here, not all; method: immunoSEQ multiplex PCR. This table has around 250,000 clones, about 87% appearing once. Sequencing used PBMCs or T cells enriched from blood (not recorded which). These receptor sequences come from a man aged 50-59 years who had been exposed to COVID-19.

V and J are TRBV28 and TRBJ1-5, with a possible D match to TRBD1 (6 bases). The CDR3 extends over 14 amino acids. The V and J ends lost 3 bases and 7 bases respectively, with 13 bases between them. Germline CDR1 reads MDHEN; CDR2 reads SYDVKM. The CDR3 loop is CASSFLAGDQPQHF. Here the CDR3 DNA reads TGTGCCAGCAGTTTCTTAGCAGGGGACCAGCCCCAGCATTTT.

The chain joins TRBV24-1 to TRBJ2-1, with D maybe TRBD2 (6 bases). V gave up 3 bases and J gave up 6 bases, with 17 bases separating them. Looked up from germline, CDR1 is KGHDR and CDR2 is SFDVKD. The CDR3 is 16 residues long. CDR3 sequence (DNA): TGTGCCACCAGTGATGAGAGGGAGGTCGTAGGCAATGAGCAGTTCTTC. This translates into CATSDEREVVGNEQFF.